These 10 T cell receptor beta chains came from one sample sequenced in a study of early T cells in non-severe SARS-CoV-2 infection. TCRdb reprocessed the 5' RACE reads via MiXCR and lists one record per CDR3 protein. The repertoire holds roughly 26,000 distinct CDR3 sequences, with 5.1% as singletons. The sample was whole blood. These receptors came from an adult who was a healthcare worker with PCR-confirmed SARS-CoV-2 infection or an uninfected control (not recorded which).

The CDR3 sequence is CASSTSGTGSDTQYF. The DNA for the CDR3 is TGTGCCAGCAGTACCTCCGGGACAGGGTCAGATACGCAGTATTTT. The chain combines TRBV6-1 with TRBJ2-3, with 9 bases fitting TRBD1. Per the germline V gene, CDR1 is MNHNS and CDR2 is SASEGT. This CDR3 has 15 amino acids. V trimming: 5 bases; J trimming: 4 bases; junction bases outside the gene matches: 7.

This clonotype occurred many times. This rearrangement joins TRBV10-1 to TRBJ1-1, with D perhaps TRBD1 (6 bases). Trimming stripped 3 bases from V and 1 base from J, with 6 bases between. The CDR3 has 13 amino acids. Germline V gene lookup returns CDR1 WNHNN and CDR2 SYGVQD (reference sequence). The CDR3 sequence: CASSEQGNTEAFF. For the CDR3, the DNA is TGCGCCAGCAGTGAACAGGGGAACACTGAAGCTTTCTTT.

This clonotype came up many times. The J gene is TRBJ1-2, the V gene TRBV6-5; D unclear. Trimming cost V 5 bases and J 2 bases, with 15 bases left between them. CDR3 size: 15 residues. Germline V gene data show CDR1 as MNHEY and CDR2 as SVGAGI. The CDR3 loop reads CASSRSGGRNYGYTF. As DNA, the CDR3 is TGTGCCAGCAGTCGGAGTGGCGGCCGAAACTATGGCTACACCTTC.

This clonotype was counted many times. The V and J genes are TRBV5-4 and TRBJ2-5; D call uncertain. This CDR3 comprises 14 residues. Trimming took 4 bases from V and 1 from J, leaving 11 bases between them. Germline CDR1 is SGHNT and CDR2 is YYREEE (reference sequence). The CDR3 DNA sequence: TGTGCCAGCAGCCCGGCCATCGGCCAAGAGACCCAGTACTTC. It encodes CASSPAIGQETQYF.

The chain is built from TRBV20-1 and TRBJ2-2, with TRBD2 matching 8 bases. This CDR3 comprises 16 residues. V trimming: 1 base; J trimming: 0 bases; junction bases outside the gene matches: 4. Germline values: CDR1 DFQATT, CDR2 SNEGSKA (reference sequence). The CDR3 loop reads CSARGERGTNTGELFF. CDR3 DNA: TGCAGTGCTAGAGGAGAGCGGGGGACGAACACCGGGGAGCTGTTTTTT.

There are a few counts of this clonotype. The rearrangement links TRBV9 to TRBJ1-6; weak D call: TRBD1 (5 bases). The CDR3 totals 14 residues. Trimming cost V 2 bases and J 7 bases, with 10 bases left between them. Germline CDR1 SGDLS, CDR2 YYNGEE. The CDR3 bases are TGTGCCAGCAGCGTCTGGGGGGAGAATTCACCCCTCCACTTT. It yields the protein CASSVWGENSPLHF.

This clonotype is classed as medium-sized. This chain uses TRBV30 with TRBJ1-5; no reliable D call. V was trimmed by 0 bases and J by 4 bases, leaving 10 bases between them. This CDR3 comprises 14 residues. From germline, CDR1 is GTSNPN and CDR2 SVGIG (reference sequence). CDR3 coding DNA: TGTGCCTGGAGTGTAAGGACGGGAAATCAGCCCCAGCATTTT. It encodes CAWSVRTGNQPQHF.

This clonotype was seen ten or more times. The DNA of the CDR3 is TGTGCCAGCAGCCCTGGGGTCCGCGGACTAGCGGGGAACAATGAGCAGTTCTTC. This gives the protein CASSPGVRGLAGNNEQFF. This chain connects TRBV12-3 or TRBV12-4 to TRBJ2-1; 12 bases align to TRBD2. The CDR3 loop spans 18 amino acids. Trimming cost V 6 bases and J 5 bases; bases outside gene matches: 14.

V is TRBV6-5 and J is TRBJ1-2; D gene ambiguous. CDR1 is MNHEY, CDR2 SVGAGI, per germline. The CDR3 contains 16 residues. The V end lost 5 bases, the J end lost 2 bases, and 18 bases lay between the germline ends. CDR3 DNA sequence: TGTGCCAGCAGTCGCACTTACTATTCCCGGAACTATGGCTACACCTTC. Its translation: CASSRTYYSRNYGYTF.

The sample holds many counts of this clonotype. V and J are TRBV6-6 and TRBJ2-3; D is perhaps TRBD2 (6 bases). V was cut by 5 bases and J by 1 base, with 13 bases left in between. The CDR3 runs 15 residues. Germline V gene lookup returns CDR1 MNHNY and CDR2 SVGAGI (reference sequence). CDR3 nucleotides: TGTGCCAGCAGTCCCCTTTCGGGGGGCACAGATACGCAGTATTTT. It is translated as CASSPLSGGTDTQYF.